This TCR beta chain was observed in a study of T cell responses to AZD1222 COVID-19 vaccine. This table comes from immunoSEQ multiplex PCR, and its TCRdb copy is limited to in-frame clones, with some not included. The sample shows 140,000 to 150,000 clones, around 88% of them seen only once. There are 14 residues in the CDR3. The V gene lost 7 bases and the J gene lost 2 bases, with 14 bases spanning the gap. Germline loops: CDR1 MNHEY, CDR2 SVGAGI. This receptor was obtained from an adult in good health. Material: peripheral blood, obtained on day 0 of AZD1222 vaccination. V and J are TRBV6-5 and TRBJ1-1; a possible D gene is TRBD1 (5 bases). CDR3 DNA sequence: TGTGCCAGCACCCGGGACTTTAGAAACACTGAAGCTTTCTTT. Its translation is CASTRDFRNTEAFF.